This T cell receptor (beta chain) was identified during a study of glioma-infiltrating T cells. Study outcomes and limitations: CDR3 overlap between tissue and blood was very small. Gliomas, especially low-grade, showed above-expected tissue-blood divergence; non-neoplastic patients showed below.

On this clonotype itself: As yet, its antigen is unknown.

Amplification of TCR alpha and beta CDR3 regions from RNA used iRepertoire nested multiplex PCR. For one-step reverse transcription and amplification, 100-400 ng of tissue mRNA or PBMC total RNA was used. TCRdb analysed the multiplex PCR reads with MiXCR anew, one entry per CDR3 protein. Of over 130,000 distinct CDR3 sequences listed, around 40% were seen once; the top ten hold around 18%. The V and J ends lost 5 bases and 4 bases, in that order; junction bases with no gene match: 6. The CDR3 covers 15 residues. Germline V lookup: CDR1 SGHTA, CDR2 FQGNSA. J is TRBJ2-7 and V is TRBV7-2; 12 bases are a match to TRBD2. What was sequenced was glioma tissue, nonneoplastic brain tissue, or PBMCs (not recorded which). This clonotype was sampled from a human donor with low-grade glioma or glioblastoma, undergoing nonglioma brain surgery, or in good health (not recorded which). This chain's CDR3 is CASSHSGLAGYEQYF. CDR3 bases: TGTGCCAGCAGCCATTCCGGACTAGCGGGGTACGAGCAGTACTTC.